These 30 T cell receptor beta chains share one sample of origin, sequenced in a study of blood T cell repertoires in COVID-19. Only in-frame clones appear in the TCRdb table, and some are missing; sequencing was by immunoSEQ multiplex PCR. Counted here are 250,000 or so clones, over 65% occurring once; the ten biggest clones make up about 3%. Sample: peripheral blood. Receptors originate from an elderly woman with acute or convalescent COVID-19.

The V call is TRBV5-1, the J call TRBJ2-1; 12 bases map to TRBD2. The germline gives CDR1 SGHRS, CDR2 YFSETQ. CDR3 length: 16 amino acids. J was trimmed by 6 bases and V by 0 bases; bases with no gene match: 4. This CDR3 is CASSLGGLAGLNEQFF. CDR3 sequence (DNA): TGCGCCAGCAGCTTGGGGGGACTAGCGGGTCTCAATGAGCAGTTCTTC.

This clone is a singleton in its sample. The CDR3: CAAAGGLQETQYF. DNA for the CDR3: TGTGCCGCCGCAGGGGGTCTGCAAGAGACCCAGTACTTC. The chain couples TRBV10-3 to TRBJ2-5, with 7 bases fitting TRBD1. V shed 11 bases, J shed 2 bases, and the junction held 8 bases outside the gene matches. Germline values: CDR1 ENHRY, CDR2 SYGVKD. The CDR3 covers 13 residues.

The V call is TRBV19, the J call TRBJ2-3; tentatively, D is TRBD1 (6 bases). Germline V gives CDR1 LNHDA, CDR2 SQIVND (reference sequence). V lost 6 bases to trimming and J lost 2 bases, with 18 bases between them. The CDR3 length is 16 residues. In DNA, the CDR3 is TGTGCCAGTAGCCCCCTAGGACAGCAACTCACAGATACGCAGTATTTT. Protein product: CASSPLGQQLTDTQYF.

The rearrangement joins TRBV5-1 to TRBJ2-1; 9 positions agree with TRBD2. The germline V gene has CDR1 SGHRS and CDR2 YFSETQ. This CDR3 contains 14 residues. Trimming took 5 bases from V and 6 from J; bases not matched to a gene: 6. This chain's CDR3 is CASSPGLAFNEQFF. CDR3 in DNA: TGCGCCAGCAGTCCCGGACTAGCGTTCAATGAGCAGTTCTTC.

The sample holds one count of this clone. The chain recombines TRBV24-1 with TRBJ1-2; 8 bases match TRBD1. This CDR3 spans 13 amino acids. With 5 bases clipped from V and 7 bases from J, the junction kept 5 bases outside the gene matches. The germline V gene has CDR1 KGHDR and CDR2 SFDVKD. CDR3 nucleotide sequence: TGTGCCACCAGTGCCAGGACAGGGAGTGGCTACACCTTC. Translating gives CATSARTGSGYTF.

The genes are TRBV13 and TRBJ1-2; D unresolved. This CDR3 comprises 13 residues. V lost 2 bases, J lost 4 bases, and 8 bases lay in between. The V gene's germline CDR1 is PRHDT and CDR2 FYEKMQ (reference sequence). The CDR3 protein is CASSLTETYGYTF. The CDR3 DNA follows: TGTGCCAGCAGCTTAACGGAGACCTATGGCTACACCTTC.

V usage is TRBV19 and J usage is TRBJ1-4, with a weak D call TRBD1 (6 bases). The germline CDR1 and CDR2 sequences are LNHDA and SQIVND (reference sequence). V shed 4 bases and J shed 10 bases, with 19 bases lying between them. The CDR3 consists of 15 residues. The CDR3 coding sequence is TGTGCCAGTAGTACGGGGGAGGGGGTCGCTGTAAAACTGTTTTTT. Translation: CASSTGEGVAVKLFF.

The chain employs TRBV12-2 and TRBJ1-1. TRBV12-2 is listed as a pseudogene. The CDR3 covers 16 residues. The CDR3 loop is CASRLAGEEGGTEAFF. The CDR3 DNA reads as TGTGCAAGTCGCTTAGCAGGTGAGGAGGGTGGGACTGAAGCTTTCTTT.

J is TRBJ2-7 and V is TRBV20-1; 7 nucleotides align to TRBD2. The CDR3 loop spans 11 amino acids. Germline V CDR1 and CDR2: DFQATT, SNEGSKA (reference sequence). The V gene end was trimmed by 5 bases and the J gene end by 6 bases; junction bases not matched to a gene: 4. CDR3 DNA: TGCAGTGCTTCGCGCGGGAGCGAGCAGTACTTC. Translation gives CSASRGSEQYF.

V gene TRBV28 combines with J gene TRBJ1-4; tentatively, D is TRBD1 (6 bases). V gave up 3 bases and J gave up 3 bases, with 14 bases separating them. This CDR3 region has 16 residues. Germline loops: CDR1 MDHEN, CDR2 SYDVKM. In DNA, the CDR3 is TGTGCCAGCAGTTTTTATTCGACAGGATCTAATGAAAAACTGTTTTTT. Amino acids: CASSFYSTGSNEKLFF.

Many counts were recorded for this clone. Other DNA sequences within the sample encode an identical CDR3. This chain uses TRBV19 with TRBJ1-1, with a weak D call TRBD1 (6 bases). The V gene's germline CDR1 is LNHDA and CDR2 SQIVND (reference sequence). Trimming cost V 8 bases and J 0 bases, with 13 bases left between them. CDR3 length: 14 residues. The chain's CDR3 is CASSTGTLNTEAFF. CDR3 nucleotides: TGTGCCAGTTCGACAGGTACGCTGAACACTGAAGCTTTCTTT.

As concerns this clone: Distinct nucleotide sequences in the sample also encode this CDR3. The V gene is TRBV19, the J gene TRBJ2-5, with a tentative D call TRBD1 (6 bases). Per germline, CDR1 LNHDA and CDR2 SQIVND (reference sequence). CDR3 size: 14 residues. The germline V and J ends were trimmed by 3 bases and 5 bases, with 13 bases remaining between them. This CDR3 is CASSMVAGVETQYF. For the CDR3, the DNA is TGTGCCAGTAGTATGGTGGCAGGGGTGGAGACCCAGTACTTC.

This clone was seen only once. V gene TRBV19 combines with J gene TRBJ1-5, with D possibly TRBD1 on 5 matching bases. The V end was cut by 3 bases, the J end by 5 bases, with 17 bases between. Germline values: CDR1 LNHDA, CDR2 SQIVND (reference sequence). This CDR3 has 16 amino acids. This CDR3 is CASSIPVMTAHQPQHF. In DNA form, the CDR3 reads TGTGCCAGTAGTATTCCGGTTATGACAGCCCATCAGCCCCAGCATTTT.

The V and J genes are TRBV14 and TRBJ1-2; D might be TRBD1 (6 bases). The germline V gene encodes CDR1 SGHDN and CDR2 FVKESK. Trimming left V 0 bases short and J 6 bases short, with 11 bases between. The CDR3 is 14 amino acids. CDR3 amino acids: CASSQDWGPHGYTF. The CDR3 bases are TGTGCCAGCAGCCAAGACTGGGGGCCCCATGGCTACACCTTC.

This chain joins TRBV21-1 and TRBJ1-4. TRBV21-1 is recorded as a pseudogene. This CDR3 region has 17 residues. The CDR3 reads CASSTLRQTATNEKLFF. CDR3 sequence (DNA): TGTGCCAGCAGCACCCTGAGGCAGACTGCAACTAATGAAAAACTGTTTTTT.

This clone was found a few times. The chain recombines TRBV10-3 with TRBJ1-5; D is unclear. Germline V gene lookup returns CDR1 ENHRY and CDR2 SYGVKD. Trimming left V 10 bases short and J 4 bases short, with 14 bases between. The CDR3 covers 13 residues. CDR3 residues: CANAKGENQPQHF. The CDR3 nucleotides are TGTGCCAATGCAAAAGGAGAGAATCAGCCCCAGCATTTT.

This clone has ten or more counts. The gene calls are TRBV7-9 and TRBJ2-3; tentative D call: TRBD2 (5 bases). The germline CDR1 and CDR2 sequences are SEHNR and FQNEAQ (reference sequence). Trimming shortened V by 1 base and J by 5 bases, and 16 bases separated the two germline ends. The CDR3 sequence is 16 residues long. In DNA form, the CDR3 reads TGTGCCAGCAGCTTAGGGAAATCGGGGTGGAAAGATACGCAGTATTTT. The encoded protein is CASSLGKSGWKDTQYF.

The CDR3 protein is CASRPGHRTAGYEQYF. The CDR3 DNA sequence: TGCGCCAGCAGGCCGGGACACCGAACCGCGGGCTACGAGCAGTACTTC. This chain connects TRBV10-2 to TRBJ2-7; D perhaps matches TRBD1 (6 bases). Germline V gene data show CDR1 as WSHSY and CDR2 as SAAADI. This CDR3 is 16 amino acids long. The V gene lost 6 bases and the J gene lost 3 bases, with 21 bases spanning the gap.

The J gene is TRBJ1-1, the V gene TRBV3-1 (or the pseudogene TRBV3-2); D may be TRBD1 (6 bases). Germline lookup yields CDR1 LGHDT and CDR2 YNNKEL (reference sequence). This CDR3 contains 14 residues. V gave up 1 base and J gave up 14 bases, with 20 bases separating them. The CDR3 DNA reads TGTGCCAGCAGCCAAGGGACAGTAGCGTTCGTGATCTTCTTT. This encodes CASSQGTVAFVIFF.

This chain connects TRBV29-1 to TRBJ2-5, with 12 nucleotides matching TRBD1. Germline V gene sequence: CDR1 SQVTM, CDR2 ANQGSEA. The trim removed 7 bases at V and 5 bases at J, leaving 8 bases unmatched. The CDR3 has 14 residues. CDR3 coding DNA: TGCAGCGGTCGGGACAGGGGGCAAGTGGAGACCCAGTACTTC. Residues: CSGRDRGQVETQYF.

This clone turned up a few times. The rearrangement links TRBV19 to TRBJ1-4, with D possibly matching TRBD1 (5 bases). V was trimmed by 5 bases and J by 0 bases, leaving 10 bases between them. Germline CDR1 LNHDA, CDR2 SQIVND (reference sequence). There are 15 residues in the CDR3. The CDR3 coding sequence is TGTGCCAGTAGTCCCGACAGAGCAACTAATGAAAAACTGTTTTTT. Translated: CASSPDRATNEKLFF.

This chain uses TRBV18 with TRBJ1-1, with D possibly TRBD1 on 5 matching bases. The germline V gene encodes CDR1 KGHSH and CDR2 LQKENI. Between the trimmed V and J ends, which lost 0 bases and 10 bases, there was a span of 15 bases. This CDR3 comprises 14 residues. CDR3 region: CASSPPGGVYGAFF. CDR3 nucleotide sequence: TGTGCCAGCTCACCACCGGGGGGGGTCTACGGAGCTTTCTTT.

This sequence joins TRBV19 and TRBJ1-5; D is unclear. The CDR3 is made up of 16 amino acids. Germline values: CDR1 LNHDA, CDR2 SQIVND (reference sequence). The ends were cut back, 6 bases at V and 0 bases at J, with 15 bases in the middle. CDR3 nucleotide sequence: TGTGCCAGTAGCCGAGGAGGACTTAATAGCAATCAGCCCCAGCATTTT. Residues: CASSRGGLNSNQPQHF.

The chain uses TRBV19 and TRBJ1-6, with D tentatively TRBD1 (5 bases). Germline CDR1 reads LNHDA; CDR2 reads SQIVND (reference sequence). The CDR3 is made up of 13 amino acids. V lost 5 bases and J lost 10, with 12 bases in between. The CDR3 region is CASSSTRGSPLHF. The CDR3 DNA reads as TGTGCCAGTAGTTCGACACGGGGGTCACCCCTCCACTTT. Together with reference TRBV19 and TRBJ1-6, the CDR3 gives the full variable domain: DGGITQSPKYLFRKEGQNVTLSCEQNLNHDAMYWYRQDPGQGLRLIYYSQIVNDFQKGDIAEGYSVSREKKESFPLTVTSAQKNPTAFYLCASSSTRGSPLHFGNGTRLTVT.

This clone has just one count. The rearrangement uses TRBV11-2 and TRBJ2-2, with D perhaps TRBD2 (7 bases). The germline V gene has CDR1 SGHAT and CDR2 FQNNGV. The V gene lost 3 bases and the J gene lost 2 bases, with 16 bases spanning the gap. This CDR3 spans 17 amino acids. CDR3 DNA: TGTGCCAGCAGCTTTATCGGCGGGGGCCACAACACCGGGGAGCTGTTTTTT. This translates into CASSFIGGGHNTGELFF.

This clone has a count of ten or more. The chain couples TRBV5-1 to TRBJ2-1, with TRBD2 matching 9 bases. The CDR3 is 16 residues long. Germline values: CDR1 SGHRS, CDR2 YFSETQ. V shed 0 bases and J 9 bases; nucleotides not matched to a gene: 10. The CDR3 region is CASSLAGASGTIEQFF. CDR3 nucleotide sequence: TGCGCCAGCAGCTTGGCCGGGGCTAGCGGGACGATTGAGCAGTTCTTC.

The chain uses TRBV7-8 and TRBJ1-6; possibly TRBD1 for D (6 bases). The CDR3 is 14 residues long. Germline loops: CDR1 SGHVS, CDR2 FQNEAQ. Deletions cut 3 bases from V and 10 bases from J, with 13 bases between. CDR3 in DNA: TGTGCCAGCAGCTTGACAGGTTCGGGATCACCCCTCCACTTT. Its protein is CASSLTGSGSPLHF.

This rearrangement joins TRBV3-1 (or the pseudogene TRBV3-2) to TRBJ1-6; the D is unclear. CDR3 length equals 15 residues. Trimming took 1 base from V and 7 from J, leaving 11 bases between them. The germline gives CDR1 LGHDT, CDR2 YNNKEL (reference sequence). CDR3 region: CASSQGGIGNSPLHF. In DNA form, the CDR3 reads TGTGCCAGCAGCCAAGGAGGTATTGGAAATTCACCCCTCCACTTT.

The chain is built from TRBV6-5 and TRBJ2-2, with unresolved D. Germline values: CDR1 MNHEY, CDR2 SVGAGI. Deletions cut 6 bases from V and 4 bases from J, with 9 bases between. This CDR3 is 13 amino acids long. CDR3 DNA: TGTGCCAGCAGGTCCGCTAGCACCGGGGAGCTGTTTTTT. Translated: CASRSASTGELFF.

The chain employs TRBV11-1 and TRBJ2-4; D unresolved. Germline-derived CDR1 and CDR2 are SGHAT and FQDESV (reference sequence). The CDR3 extends over 12 amino acids. Trimming cost V 5 bases and J 7 bases, with 9 bases left between them. The CDR3 is CASSPQSNIQYF. The CDR3 DNA is TGTGCCAGCAGCCCACAATCGAACATTCAGTACTTC. Full variable domain (remainder filled in from reference TRBV11-1 and TRBJ2-4): EAEVAQSPRYKITEKSQAVAFWCDPISGHATLYWYRQILGQGPELLVQFQDESVVDDSQLPKDRFSAERLKGVDSTLKIQPAELGDSAMYLCASSPQSNIQYFGAGTRLSVL.